A selection of T cell receptor beta chains follows, all from one sample in a study of siplizumab effects on memory and regulatory T cells. Sequencing was performed with immunoSEQ multiplex PCR; in TCRdb, only in-frame clones are kept and a portion is missing. The sample holds approximately 82,000 clones; roughly 87% are singletons and the top ten take approximately 1.4%. The sequencing input was Tregs sorted from blood. The source of these receptors is a human donor in good health. Each CDR3 is given with its conserved first and last residue. Each record gives: V gene, clone size, D gene, J gene, CDR3 DNA, CDR3 protein. The D gene is left open where the match is weak. For some rows the clone size is stated as once, few or many, or as a class when expanded; others skip it.

>TRBV2|once|.|TRBJ1-1
TGTGCCAGCAGGGCCCTGAACACTGAAGCTTTCTTT
CASRALNTEAFF
>TRBV7-9|once|.|TRBJ1-1
TGTGCCAGCAGCTTGAGCAGGGGATACGGAGAAGCTTTCTTT
CASSLSRGYGEAFF
>TRBV2|.|.|TRBJ2-3
TGTGCCAGCAGCGCTGACAGGCCAGGAGGCGATACGCAGTATTTT
CASSADRPGGDTQYF
>TRBV5-1|.|.|TRBJ2-7
TGCGCCAGCAGCTTGGTCCCCAACGAGCAGTACTTC
CASSLVPNEQYF
>TRBV10-3|.|TRBD1|TRBJ2-5
TGTGCCATCAGGGGATCCGGGACAGGGGAGACCCAGTACTTC
CAIRGSGTGETQYF
>TRBV19|.|TRBD2|TRBJ2-3
TGTGCCAGTAGTCGCGGGGGGGCAACAGATACGCAGTATTTT
CASSRGGATDTQYF
>TRBV6-1|.|TRBD1|TRBJ2-2
TGTGCCAGCAGTGTGGGGACAGGGTCAGGTACCGGGGAGCTGTTTTTT
CASSVGTGSGTGELFF
>TRBV7-3|.|.|TRBJ1-1
TGTGCCAGCAGCTTACGCCCCGAGGGGGCTGAAGCTTTCTTT
CASSLRPEGAEAFF
>TRBV19|.|.|TRBJ1-2
TGTGCCAGTAGTATAGGAGGAGGGTCGCTCTATGGCTACACCTTC
CASSIGGGSLYGYTF
>TRBV29-1|.|TRBD1|TRBJ1-1
TGCAGCGTTGTCCGGGACAGGGTTTACACTGAAGCTTTCTTT
CSVVRDRVYTEAFF
>TRBV9|.|.|TRBJ2-1
TGTGCCAGCAGCGCTACGGGGGCTCCGTACAATGAGCAGTTCTTC
CASSATGAPYNEQFF
>TRBV11-1|.|.|TRBJ2-2
TGTGCCAGCAGCCCCCTGGACGGAAACACCGGGGAGCTGTTTTTT
CASSPLDGNTGELFF
>TRBV18|once|TRBD1|TRBJ1-5
TGTGCCAGCTCACCAGGGTACAGGGGCGGCAATCAGCCCCAGCATTTT
CASSPGYRGGNQPQHF
>TRBV5-1|.|TRBD2|TRBJ2-3
TGCGCCAGCAGCTTGGGGGTAGCGGGAGATACGCAGTATTTT
CASSLGVAGDTQYF
>TRBV5-4|.|TRBD1|TRBJ2-4
TGTGCCAGCAGCTTGGACAGGGGTAACATTCAGTACTTC
CASSLDRGNIQYF
>TRBV5-1|.|.|TRBJ1-1
TGCGCCAGCAGCGCCCTCGGGGCGAACACTGAAGCTTTCTTT
CASSALGANTEAFF
>TRBV5-1|.|.|TRBJ1-2
TGCGCCAGCAGCCCAGAGGCAGTAAACTATGGCTACACCTTC
CASSPEAVNYGYTF
>TRBV7-6|.|.|TRBJ2-3
TGTGCCAGCAGCCCGTGGGGGGTAGATACGCAGTATTTT
CASSPWGVDTQYF
>TRBV6-6|.|.|TRBJ1-1
TGTGCCAGCAGAAGGGGAGCGAACACTGAAGCTTTCTTT
CASRRGANTEAFF
>TRBV19|.|.|TRBJ1-2
TGTGCCAGTACCCTTGGGGGGGGGCGCGATTACGGCTACACCTTC
CASTLGGGRDYGYTF
>TRBV6-4|.|TRBD1|TRBJ1-5
TGTGCCAGCCGGGACAGGGTAGGGCGTCAGCCCCAGCATTTT
CASRDRVGRQPQHF
>TRBV18|.|TRBD1|TRBJ1-2
TGTGCCAGCTCCCGAACCGGACAGGGAAACTATGGCTACACCTTC
CASSRTGQGNYGYTF
>TRBV5-4|.|TRBD2|TRBJ2-1
TGTGCCAGCAGGGTAAGCGGGGGACTCTCCTACAATGAGCAGTTCTTC
CASRVSGGLSYNEQFF
>TRBV14|.|.|TRBJ2-5
TGTGCCAGCAGCCGGGACAAAAACCAAGAGACCCAGTACTTC
CASSRDKNQETQYF
>TRBV7-9|.|TRBD1|TRBJ1-4
TGTGCCAGCAGCTTAGGGTCCGGGACAGCTAATGAAAAACTGTTTTTT
CASSLGSGTANEKLFF
>TRBV19|.|.|TRBJ2-3
TGTGCCAGTAGAGCGGGCCGCAGCACAGATACGCAGTATTTT
CASRAGRSTDTQYF
>TRBV4-1|.|TRBD2|TRBJ2-1
TGCGCCAGCAGCCCCCCCTGGGGAGCGGGGGGATACAATGAGCAGTTCTTC
CASSPPWGAGGYNEQFF
>TRBV5-1|.|TRBD1|TRBJ2-3
TGCGCCAGCACCTCGTACAGGGGAGATACGCAGTATTTT
CASTSYRGDTQYF
>TRBV10-1|once|.|TRBJ2-3
TGCGCCAGCAGTTCCCATATCGGGACGCAGTATTTT
CASSSHIGTQYF
>TRBV27|.|.|TRBJ2-1
TGTGCCAGCAGTAGAGCTACAGGGTCCCCCTACAATGAGCAGTTCTTC
CASSRATGSPYNEQFF
>TRBV18|.|TRBD1|TRBJ1-2
TGTGCCAGCTCACCACAGACAGGGATCTATGGCTACACCTTC
CASSPQTGIYGYTF
>TRBV2|.|TRBD1|TRBJ2-7
TGTGCCAGCAGGACTACAGGGGGAGAGCAGTACTTC
CASRTTGGEQYF
>TRBV28|.|.|TRBJ2-6
TGTGCCAGCAGTCTCCCCTTGGGCGCTGGGGCCAACGTCCTGACTTTC
CASSLPLGAGANVLTF
>TRBV19|.|TRBD1|TRBJ2-1
TGTGCCAGTAGTACTACCGGGACAGGGACATCCTACAATGAGCAGTTCTTC
CASSTTGTGTSYNEQFF
>TRBV7-9|.|.|TRBJ2-7
TGTGCCAGCAGCTTAGACGTCGGGACCTACGAGCAGTACTTC
CASSLDVGTYEQYF
>TRBV30|.|.|TRBJ2-7
TGTGCCTGGAGTGTTAGACCCAAGTACGAGCAGTACTTC
CAWSVRPKYEQYF
>TRBV7-9|.|TRBD2|TRBJ2-2
TGTGCCAGCAGCAACCGAGCGGGGGGGCCCCCCGGGGAGCTGTTTTTT
CASSNRAGGPPGELFF
>TRBV10-2|.|TRBD2|TRBJ2-7
TGCGCCAGCACCGGGGGGTACGAGCAGTACTTC
CASTGGYEQYF
>TRBV10-3|.|.|TRBJ2-7
TGTGCCACCCGACAGACCTACGAGCAGTACTTC
CATRQTYEQYF
>TRBV2|once|.|TRBJ1-2
TGTGCCAGCAGTGGGACAGTTGCCTTAGAAGGCTACACCTTC
CASSGTVALEGYTF
>TRBV15|.|.|TRBJ2-2
TGTGCCACCAGCAGAGATCTTATGGGAGCCGGGGAGCTGTTTTTT
CATSRDLMGAGELFF
>TRBV4-1|.|.|TRBJ2-6
TGCGCCAGCAGCCAAGATCAGTTAACCTACTCTGGGGCCAACGTCCTGACTTTC
CASSQDQLTYSGANVLTF
>TRBV4-3|once|.|TRBJ1-6
TGCGCCAGCAGCCCCAGATTCGAGGTAACAAGCTCCTATAATTCACCCCTCCACTTT
CASSPRFEVTSSYNSPLHF
>TRBV6-4|.|.|TRBJ1-2
TGTGCCAGCAGCGCGCCCAGGGAGAAGGGCTACACCTTC
CASSAPREKGYTF
>TRBV9|.|.|TRBJ1-6
TGTGCCAGCAGCAGGCATTACGGGGATAATTCACCCCTCCACTTT
CASSRHYGDNSPLHF
>TRBV19|.|TRBD1|TRBJ2-1
TGTGCCAGTACCCTCGGACAGGGCTCCTACAATGAGCAGTTCTTC
CASTLGQGSYNEQFF
>TRBV10-1|.|.|TRBJ1-3
TGCGCCAGCAGTGAAGACGGAGCGGCTGGAAACACCATATATTTT
CASSEDGAAGNTIYF
>TRBV19|once|.|TRBJ1-2
TGTGCCAGTAAGGAGGGTTTATATCAGGACTATGGCTACACCTTC
CASKEGLYQDYGYTF
>TRBV5-1|few|.|TRBJ1-2
TGCGCCAGCAGCTTGGCAATGGAGGGTGGCTACACCTTC
CASSLAMEGGYTF
>TRBV9|.|.|TRBJ1-3
TGTGCCAGCAGCGTAGCAGGTGGCTTAGGTGGAAACACCATATATTTT
CASSVAGGLGGNTIYF
>TRBV6-6|.|TRBD1|TRBJ2-5
TGTGCCAGCACCCAAGAGACAGGGTCTTTCGAGACCCAGTACTTC
CASTQETGSFETQYF
>TRBV2|once|.|TRBJ1-4
TGTGCCACCGGGGGGGAGGGGAAGGAGTGGAGAAAACTGTTTTTT
CATGGEGKEWRKLFF
>TRBV7-2|.|.|TRBJ2-5
TGTGCCAGCAGCCAATTAAGGGGGAAGGGGGAGACCCAGTACTTC
CASSQLRGKGETQYF